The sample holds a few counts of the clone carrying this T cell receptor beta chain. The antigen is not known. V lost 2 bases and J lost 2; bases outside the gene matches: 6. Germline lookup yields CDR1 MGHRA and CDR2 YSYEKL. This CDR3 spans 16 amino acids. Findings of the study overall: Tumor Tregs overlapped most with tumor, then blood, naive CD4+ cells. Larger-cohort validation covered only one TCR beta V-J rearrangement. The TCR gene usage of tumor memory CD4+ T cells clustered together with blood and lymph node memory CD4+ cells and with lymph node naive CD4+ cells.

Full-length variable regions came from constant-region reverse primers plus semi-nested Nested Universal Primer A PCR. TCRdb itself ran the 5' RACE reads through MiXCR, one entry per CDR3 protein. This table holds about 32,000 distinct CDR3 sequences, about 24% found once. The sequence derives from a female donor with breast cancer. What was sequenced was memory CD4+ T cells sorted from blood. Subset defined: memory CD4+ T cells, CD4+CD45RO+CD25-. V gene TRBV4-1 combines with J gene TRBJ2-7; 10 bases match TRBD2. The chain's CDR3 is CASSQQAGGPPYEQYF. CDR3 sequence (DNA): TGCGCCAGCAGCCAACAAGCGGGAGGGCCCCCCTACGAGCAGTACTTC.